This T cell receptor (beta chain) came from a study of T cell responses to AZD1222 COVID-19 vaccine. The wider study: The analysis combined second doses at about 4 or about 12 weeks.

Study outcomes and limitations: Elevations in Spike-specific TCR breadth and depth followed administration of two AZD1222 doses. Spike as a whole was targeted by vaccine-associated CD4 TCRs, dominant at 160-218 and 743-854. Only five to seven individuals given AZD1222 were seropositive at baseline.

The V gene lost 2 bases and the J gene lost 5 bases, with 9 bases spanning the gap. The CDR3 has 13 amino acids. The table came from immunoSEQ multiplex PCR; TCRdb's copy has only in-frame clones and leaves some out. Of some 100,000 clones listed, over 75% are singletons. Remarks on this clone: The antigen remains unidentified.

Source: peripheral blood, taken on day 0 of AZD1222 vaccination. The origin of this receptor is an adult in good health. The chain joins TRBV12-3 or TRBV12-4 to TRBJ1-1; D remains unclear. The CDR3 here is CASSLYQRTEAFF. The CDR3 bases are TGTGCCAGCAGTTTATACCAAAGGACTGAAGCTTTCTTT.